This passage covers 19 T cell receptor beta chains from one sample sequenced in a study of cytomegalovirus exposure and HLA in healthy donors. The PCR had 60 Vbeta and 13 Jbeta primers. The method was immunoSEQ multiplex PCR; TCRdb's version includes in-frame clones alone and lacks a portion of them. The sample has 150,000 to 200,000 clones, roughly 80% seen once. The source material was PBMCs. The receptors derive from a man in his late teens or twenties in good health and CMV-seronegative.

The chain combines TRBV5-1 with TRBJ2-2; 9 bases line up with TRBD1. The germline V gene has CDR1 SGHRS and CDR2 YFSETQ. The junction had 8 bases not matched to a gene; V was cut back by 4 bases and J by 7 bases. The length of the CDR3 is 15 residues. The CDR3, as DNA: TGCGCCAGCAGCCCGCCGGGACAGGGAATCGGGGAGCTGTTTTTT. This codes for CASSPPGQGIGELFF.

Worth noting for this clone: The same CDR3 arises from other DNA sequences in this sample as well. The chain recombines TRBV6-6 with TRBJ1-4; 8 nucleotides agree with TRBD1. Trimming cost V 8 bases and J 6 bases; bases outside gene matches: 14. The CDR3 runs 16 residues. From germline, CDR1 is MNHNY and CDR2 SVGAGI (reference sequence). This chain's CDR3 is CASQPVKGTGDEKLFF. In DNA form, the CDR3 reads TGTGCCAGCCAACCCGTCAAAGGGACAGGAGATGAAAAACTGTTTTTT.

The chain links TRBV11-2 to TRBJ2-3, with D hard to call. V gave up 1 base and J gave up 1 base, with 6 bases separating them. CDR1 and CDR2 (germline): SGHAT, FQNNGV. CDR3 size: 14 residues. CDR3 loop: CASSLVLGTDTQYF. The CDR3 nucleotides are TGTGCCAGCAGCTTAGTCCTAGGCACAGATACGCAGTATTTT.

This clone was counted between two and nine times. J is TRBJ1-5 and V is TRBV6-5; unclear D gene. The CDR3 has 13 amino acids. Germline CDR1 reads MNHEY; CDR2 reads SVGAGI. Trimming shortened V by 5 bases and J by 1 base, and 6 bases separated the two germline ends. In nucleotides, the CDR3 is TGTGCCAGCAGTCGAGCAAGCAATCAGCCCCAGCATTTT. It codes for CASSRASNQPQHF.

The chain uses TRBV7-3 and TRBJ1-6; TRBD1 is a possible D gene (6 bases). The CDR3 consists of 13 residues. Germline V gene lookup returns CDR1 SGHTA and CDR2 FQGTGA. Between the trimmed V and J ends, which lost 4 bases and 10 bases, there was a span of 11 bases. DNA for the CDR3: TGTGCCAGCAGCTCAGGGGTTGCGTCACCCCTCCACTTT. Translating gives CASSSGVASPLHF.

The chain combines TRBV5-6 with TRBJ2-7; a weak D match, TRBD2 (6 bases). With 4 bases removed from V and 3 bases from J, the gap between germline ends came to 14 bases. The CDR3 runs to 14 residues. CDR1 and CDR2 (germline): SGHDT, YYEEEE. The CDR3 reads CASSISGNSYEQYF. The CDR3 DNA reads as TGTGCCAGCAGCATTAGCGGAAACAGCTACGAGCAGTACTTC. Full variable domain (missing parts from reference TRBV5-6 and TRBJ2-7): DAGVTQSPTHLIKTRGQQVTLRCSPKSGHDTVSWYQQALGQGPQFIFQYYEEEERQRGNFPDRFSGHQFPNYSSELNVNALLLGDSALYLCASSISGNSYEQYFGPGTRLTVT.

The chain links TRBV28 to TRBJ1-1, with 7 bases that match TRBD1. CDR1 and CDR2 from the germline V gene are MDHEN and SYDVKM. Trimming at V came to 6 bases and at J to 1 base, leaving 2 bases not matched to a gene. The CDR3 has 13 residues. CDR3 nucleotide sequence: TGTGCCAGCAGACGACAGGGGAACACTGAAGCTTTCTTT. Its translation is CASRRQGNTEAFF.

The chain combines TRBV19 with TRBJ1-1; 7 nucleotides agree with TRBD1. The CDR3 consists of 12 residues. Losses at the gene ends were 9 bases for V and 5 bases for J; bases not matched to a gene: 6. Germline values: CDR1 LNHDA, CDR2 SQIVND (reference sequence). In DNA form, the CDR3 reads TGTGCCAGCGGACAGGTCGGGACTGAAGCTTTCTTT. Its protein product is CASGQVGTEAFF.

The chain has TRBV27 and TRBJ1-4; D remains ambiguous. This CDR3 comprises 16 residues. V was clipped by 5 bases and J by 8 bases, with 21 bases between them. The V gene's germline CDR1 is MNHEY and CDR2 SMNVEV (reference sequence). The CDR3 region is CASSPPGGPPGEKLFF. CDR3 in DNA: TGTGCCAGCAGTCCCCCAGGCGGACCACCGGGGGAAAAACTGTTTTTT. The whole variable domain, filled in from reference TRBV27 and TRBJ1-4, reads EAQVTQNPRYLITVTGKKLTVTCSQNMNHEYMSWYRQDPGLGLRQIYYSMNVEVTDKGDVPEGYKVSRKEKRNFPLILESPSPNQTSLYFCASSPPGGPPGEKLFFGSGTQLSVL.

J is TRBJ1-3 and V is TRBV9; 10 nucleotides agree with TRBD1. Trimming at V came to 0 bases and at J to 7 bases, leaving 7 bases not matched to a gene. The germline V gene has CDR1 SGDLS and CDR2 YYNGEE. The CDR3 contains 16 residues. CDR3 bases: TGTGCCAGCAGCGTAGGAGGACAGGGGGTAATTAACACCATATATTTT. Amino acids: CASSVGGQGVINTIYF.

The chain carries TRBV28 and TRBJ2-1; the D gene is possibly TRBD2 (7 bases). CDR3 size: 15 residues. Germline V CDR1 and CDR2: MDHEN, SYDVKM. Trimming removed 6 bases at V and 6 bases at J, with 18 bases between. CDR3 loop: CASRKGGGPGNEQFF. DNA for the CDR3: TGTGCCAGCAGGAAAGGGGGAGGGCCGGGCAATGAGCAGTTCTTC.

The J gene is TRBJ2-1, the V gene TRBV9, with 12 bases aligning to TRBD2. The CDR3 extends over 20 amino acids. V was clipped by 3 bases and J by 0 bases; unmatched bases: 13. The germline V gene has CDR1 SGDLS and CDR2 YYNGEE. CDR3 region: CASSEKRTSGARSSYNEQFF. The CDR3, as DNA: TGTGCCAGCAGCGAGAAACGGACTAGCGGGGCGCGAAGCTCCTACAATGAGCAGTTCTTC.

V is TRBV28 and J is TRBJ2-7; TRBD1 matches 8 bases. Germline trimming cut 6 bases from V and 4 bases from J; bases unmatched to any gene: 11. This CDR3 comprises 15 residues. Germline V gene sequence: CDR1 MDHEN, CDR2 SYDVKM. CDR3: CASRQPPGTGYEQYF. As DNA, the CDR3 is TGTGCCAGCAGACAACCCCCCGGGACAGGATACGAGCAGTACTTC.

The rearrangement uses TRBV5-4 and TRBJ2-3; 10 bases line up with TRBD2. Germline trimming cut 4 bases from V and 8 bases from J; bases unmatched to any gene: 10. Germline lookup yields CDR1 SGHNT and CDR2 YYREEE (reference sequence). The CDR3 extends over 15 amino acids. This CDR3 is CASSTGASGGGTQYF. CDR3 in DNA: TGTGCCAGCAGCACGGGGGCTAGCGGGGGTGGTACGCAGTATTTT.

The V and J genes are TRBV6-5 and TRBJ1-1; D unresolved. Between the trimmed V and J ends, which lost 2 bases and 1 base, there was a span of 8 bases. CDR3 length: 14 amino acids. CDR1 and CDR2 from the germline V gene are MNHEY and SVGAGI. CDR3 DNA: TGTGCCAGCAGTTACCAGAACGCGAACACTGAAGCTTTCTTT. The encoded protein is CASSYQNANTEAFF.

The chain has TRBV7-2 and TRBJ2-5; 14 positions match TRBD2. The J call may be wrong; the DNA end is better matched by TRBJ2-7. The germline V gene encodes CDR1 SGHTA and CDR2 FQGNSA. This CDR3 spans 15 amino acids. In nucleotides, the CDR3 is TGTGCCAGCAGCCTCGGGACTAGCGGGAGTTACGAGCAGTACTTC. This gives the protein CASSLGTSGSYEQYF.

The V and J genes are TRBV7-9 and TRBJ2-1, with TRBD2 matching over 11 bases. The CDR3 covers 17 residues. Trimming at V came to 1 base and at J to 4 bases, leaving 6 bases not matched to a gene. From germline, CDR1 is SEHNR and CDR2 FQNEAQ (reference sequence). The CDR3 spells CASSLDLAGGLYNEQFF. Written as DNA, the CDR3 is TGTGCCAGCAGCTTAGATCTAGCGGGAGGCCTATACAATGAGCAGTTCTTC. The full variable domain, its missing parts supplied by reference TRBV7-9 and TRBJ2-1, is DTGVSQNPRHKITKRGQNVTFRCDPISEHNRLYWYRQTLGQGPEFLTYFQNEAQLEKSRLLSDRFSAERPKGSFSTLEIQRTEQGDSAMYLCASSLDLAGGLYNEQFFGPGTRLTVL.

V usage is TRBV7-2 and J usage is TRBJ2-3, with TRBD2 matching 8 bases. The CDR3 runs to 17 residues. The trim removed 5 bases at V and 0 bases at J, leaving 10 bases unmatched. The germline gives CDR1 SGHTA, CDR2 FQGNSA. The chain's CDR3 is CASSPAAGGPSTDTQYF. The CDR3 DNA reads TGTGCCAGCAGCCCAGCTGCGGGGGGCCCTAGCACAGATACGCAGTATTTT.

J is TRBJ2-3 and V is TRBV27; 7 nucleotides align to TRBD2. The CDR3 contains 15 residues. J was trimmed by 0 bases and V by 8 bases; bases with no gene match: 8. Germline V gene data show CDR1 as MNHEY and CDR2 as SMNVEV (reference sequence). The CDR3 coding sequence is TGTGCCAGCTGTAATTGGGGGGGTAGCACAGATACGCAGTATTTT. Protein product: CASCNWGGSTDTQYF.